This T cell receptor beta chain was captured by sequencing in a study of OX40 agonist ivuxolimab in advanced cancers. Study-level findings and limits: Both blood CD4+ and CD8+ T cells showed clonal growth by week 6 at 0.1 to 3.0 mg/kg.

Germline V gene sequence: CDR1 SGHAT, CDR2 FQNNGV. Trimming stripped 4 bases from V and 1 base from J, with 14 bases between. This CDR3 contains 15 residues. Patients were ruled out by autoimmune disease history or systemic immunosuppression. Repertoires were generated with immunoSEQ multiplex PCR, while TCRdb's copy carries only in-frame clones and drops some. There are approximately 87,000 clones in the sample; approximately 90% occur only once, and around 0.76% lies in the top ten. Note on this clone: Its antigen remains unknown.

This sequence joins TRBV11-2 and TRBJ2-7; D perhaps matches TRBD2 (6 bases). The specimen was CD4+ or CD8+ T cells sorted from blood, collected in a trial of the OX40 agonist ivuxolimab. This receptor was identified in an adult with an advanced solid tumor such as melanoma, head and neck, liver or kidney cancer. CDR3 in amino acids: CASSSTGGDSYEQYF. CDR3 sequence (DNA): TGTGCCAGCAGCTCCACTGGAGGGGATTCCTACGAGCAGTACTTC.